Listed below are T cell receptor beta chains from one sample, sequenced in a study of cytomegalovirus exposure and HLA in healthy donors. The assay was immunoSEQ multiplex PCR, and TCRdb's table has in-frame clones only and misses some. The data hold 150,000 to 200,000 clones, with roughly three quarters observed a single time. Specimen: PBMCs. The receptors stem from a young man in good health and CMV-seropositive. The CDR3 runs from the conserved cysteine through the conserved F or W. D genes are given only for firm matches. Only some rows state a clone size, as once, few, many or a class for expanded clones.

D	J	size	V	length	CDR3	DNA
-	TRBJ2-7	-	TRBV9	13	CASSVVEGSEQYF	TGTGCCAGCAGCGTAGTGGAGGGATCCGAGCAGTACTTC
TRBD1	TRBJ1-1	few	TRBV6-1	15	CASSGRQGLNTEAFF	TGTGCCAGCAGTGGACGACAGGGGCTGAACACTGAAGCTTTCTTT
TRBD2	TRBJ2-1	-	TRBV6-1	13	CASRLAGRNEQFF	TGTGCCAGCAGGCTAGCGGGGCGGAATGAGCAGTTCTTC
-	TRBJ2-1	-	TRBV5-5	19	CASSPQPRETGGHFNEQFF	TGTGCCAGCAGCCCCCAGCCCCGCGAAACAGGTGGGCATTTCAATGAGCAGTTCTTC
TRBD1	TRBJ1-6	-	TRBV6-5	15	CAGSNDRGENSPLHF	TGTGCCGGCAGTAACGACAGGGGCGAAAATTCACCCCTCCACTTT
-	TRBJ1-6	-	TRBV13	17	CASSSSREGSRYSPLHF	TGTGCCAGCAGCTCATCGCGAGAGGGCAGTAGGTATTCACCCCTCCACTTT
-	TRBJ2-1	once	TRBV5-4	13	CASSNKQGWVQFF	TGTGCCAGCAGCAACAAACAGGGATGGGTGCAGTTCTTC
-	TRBJ2-4	-	TRBV4-1	15	CASSPTGIGKNIQYF	TGCGCCAGCAGCCCTACAGGGATAGGAAAAAACATTCAGTACTTC
TRBD1	TRBJ1-4	-	TRBV7-9	15	CASSPIGQGDEKLFF	TGTGCCAGCAGCCCCATAGGACAGGGTGACGAAAAACTGTTTTTT
TRBD1	TRBJ2-3	-	TRBV10-2	18	CASSDTIDRGYSTDTQYF	TGCGCCAGCAGTGATACCATAGACAGGGGATACAGCACAGATACGCAGTATTTT
-	TRBJ1-5	-	TRBV7-9	12	CASSSPNQPQHF	TGTGCCAGCAGCTCCCCAAATCAGCCCCAGCATTTT
TRBD2	TRBJ2-1	-	TRBV7-7	15	CASSETSGSYNEQFF	TGTGCCAGCAGCGAAACTAGCGGTTCCTACAATGAGCAGTTCTTC
-	TRBJ2-2	-	TRBV27	16	CASSLQGPPNTGELFF	TGTGCCAGCAGTTTACAGGGTCCTCCGAACACCGGGGAGCTGTTTTTT
TRBD2	TRBJ2-6	-	TRBV6-5	15	CASSYERERVNGLTF	TGTGCCAGCAGTTACGAGCGGGAAAGGGTCAACGGCCTGACTTTC